Presented here are 5 T cell receptor beta chains from one specimen sequenced in a study of cytomegalovirus exposure and HLA in healthy donors. 60 Vbeta and 13 Jbeta primers were used in PCR. Method: immunoSEQ multiplex PCR; TCRdb's copy keeps in-frame clones and lacks some. The sample includes approximately 140,000 clones, approximately 80% of them seen just once. Source material: PBMCs. The receptors derive from a man younger than 30 in good health and CMV-seronegative.

This clone was found a few times. Other nucleotide sequences in the sample specify the same CDR3. The chain joins TRBV27 to TRBJ2-7; no definite D call. Trimming cost V 2 bases and J 1 base, with 6 bases left between them. Germline V lookup: CDR1 MNHEY, CDR2 SMNVEV (reference sequence). The CDR3 has 13 residues. The CDR3 spells CASSLGQSYEQYF. CDR3 nucleotide sequence: TGTGCCAGCAGTTTAGGCCAGTCCTACGAGCAGTACTTC.

In nucleotides, the CDR3 is TGTGCCAGCAGTGCCAGCTCTGGAAACACCATATATTTT. The encoded protein is CASSASSGNTIYF. The J gene is TRBJ1-3, the V gene TRBV2; the D is unclear. Germline V CDR1 and CDR2: SNHLY, FYNNEI. The CDR3 extends over 13 amino acids. Trimming took 4 bases from V and 0 from J, leaving 4 bases between them.

This chain connects TRBV30 to TRBJ2-7; D perhaps matches TRBD1 (6 bases). CDR1 and CDR2 from the germline V gene are GTSNPN and SVGIG (reference sequence). Trimming took 2 bases from V and 2 from J, leaving 10 bases between them. This CDR3 has 13 residues. The CDR3 spells CAWSTGSPYEQYF. The DNA for the CDR3 is TGTGCCTGGAGTACAGGGTCACCCTACGAGCAGTACTTC.

This clone was recorded only once. The V and J genes are TRBV5-1 and TRBJ2-7, with a weak D call TRBD1 (6 bases). The germline gives CDR1 SGHRS, CDR2 YFSETQ. This CDR3 spans 14 amino acids. Trimming pared 4 bases from V and 6 bases from J, leaving 17 bases between. The DNA for the CDR3 is TGCGCCAGCAGCGACCCCAGGGGTGTCGGCGAGCAGTACTTC. This codes for CASSDPRGVGEQYF.

The chain has TRBV7-9 and TRBJ2-7, with TRBD2 matching 8 bases. Germline V gene sequence: CDR1 SEHNR, CDR2 FQNEAQ (reference sequence). The CDR3 loop spans 15 amino acids. With V trimmed by 1 base and J by 2 bases, 4 bases remained unmatched. DNA of the CDR3: TGTGCCAGCAGCTTAGTCACGGGACTAGCCTACGAGCAGTACTTC. The encoded protein is CASSLVTGLAYEQYF.